The 5 T cell receptor beta chains below all came from one sample that was sequenced in a study of identifying expanded T cells in peripheral blood. TCRdb's copy holds only in-frame clones and misses some; the assay was immunoSEQ multiplex PCR. The sample shows over 90,000 clones, approximately 90% of them seen only once. The sample was blood. The receptor set was obtained from a person between 18 and 70 years old in good health.

For the CDR3, the DNA is TGTGCCAGCAGTGAATTGCTAGCGAGGGTTTACGAGCAGTACTTC. Amino acid sequence: CASSELLARVYEQYF. The rearrangement joins TRBV6-1 to TRBJ2-7; D may be TRBD2 (6 bases). V was clipped by 2 bases and J by 4 bases, with 15 bases between them. Per the germline V gene, CDR1 is MNHNS and CDR2 is SASEGT. This CDR3 comprises 15 residues.

The V call is TRBV28, the J call TRBJ2-7, with D maybe TRBD1 (6 bases). Germline values: CDR1 MDHEN, CDR2 SYDVKM. V gave up 6 bases and J gave up 2 bases, with 17 bases separating them. The CDR3 sequence is 15 residues long. In nucleotides, the CDR3 is TGTGCCAGCAGGACGCCTGGGGGCGCGACCTACGAGCAGTACTTC. It yields the protein CASRTPGGATYEQYF. The variable domain in full, completed from reference TRBV28 and TRBJ2-7, reads DVKVTQSSRYLVKRTGEKVFLECVQDMDHENMFWYRQDPGLGLRLIYFSYDVKMKEKGDIPEGYSVSREKKERFSLILESASTNQTSMYLCASRTPGGATYEQYFGPGTRLTVT.

This sequence joins TRBV10-3 and TRBJ2-1; TRBD2 agrees at 7 bases. This CDR3 spans 18 amino acids. V lost 0 bases to trimming and J lost 4 bases; unmatched junction nucleotides: 12. Germline V gives CDR1 ENHRY, CDR2 SYGVKD. CDR3 nucleotides: TGTGCCATCAGTGAGTCGCTCCCGACTAGCAGGAGGTACAATGAGCAGTTCTTC. This gives the protein CAISESLPTSRRYNEQFF.

This clone was seen a handful of times. The chain has TRBV7-2 and TRBJ1-5, with D maybe TRBD1 (6 bases). This CDR3 is built from 15 residues. From germline, CDR1 is SGHTA and CDR2 FQGNSA. The V gene lost 2 bases and the J gene lost 6 bases, with 14 bases spanning the gap. The CDR3 nucleotides are TGTGCCAGCAGCTTAAGAGGAGCAGGGGCTCAGCCCCAGCATTTT. This gives the protein CASSLRGAGAQPQHF.

This clone appeared a single time. The gene calls are TRBV6-5 and TRBJ1-2; D is perhaps TRBD1 (5 bases). V lost 7 bases and J lost 3, with 12 bases in between. The CDR3 is 13 residues long. CDR1 and CDR2 from the germline V gene are MNHEY and SVGAGI. The CDR3: CASKTRDHYGYTF. The CDR3 bases are TGTGCCAGCAAGACCCGGGACCACTATGGCTACACCTTC.